The 30 T cell receptor beta chains in this list originate from one sample, sequenced in a study of cytomegalovirus exposure and HLA in healthy donors. This PCR relied on a set of 60 Vbeta primers and 13 Jbeta primers. Repertoires were generated with immunoSEQ multiplex PCR, while TCRdb's copy carries only in-frame clones and drops some. The sample has 100,000 or so clones; approximately 89% are singletons. The sample consisted of PBMCs. These receptors came from a man aged 25 to 45 in good health and CMV-seronegative.

The chain is built from TRBV4-1 and TRBJ2-7; maybe TRBD2 (6 bases). The germline V gene encodes CDR1 MGHRA and CDR2 YSYEKL. This CDR3 is built from 13 residues. The V end was cut by 1 base, the J end by 7 bases, with 11 bases between. The CDR3 region is CASSQAAGREQYF. The CDR3 DNA sequence: TGCGCCAGCAGCCAAGCTGCAGGGAGGGAGCAGTACTTC.

The V call is TRBV28, the J call TRBJ1-5; 7 bases line up with TRBD1. V lost 7 bases to trimming and J lost 0 bases; unmatched junction nucleotides: 9. CDR1 is MDHEN and CDR2 is SYDVKM in the germline V gene. This CDR3 has 16 amino acids. The CDR3 loop is CASKDRPGYSNQPQHF. The CDR3 DNA is TGTGCCAGCAAGGACAGGCCCGGCTATAGCAATCAGCCCCAGCATTTT.

The chain is built from TRBV7-9 and TRBJ1-1, with D unresolved. Germline V CDR1 and CDR2: SEHNR, FQNEAQ (reference sequence). Trimming left V 2 bases short and J 9 bases short, with 13 bases between. There are 13 residues in the CDR3. This chain's CDR3 is CASSLQGGSQAFF. Written as DNA, the CDR3 is TGTGCCAGCAGCTTACAAGGAGGGTCTCAAGCTTTCTTT.

This clone was recorded only once. The V gene is TRBV11-1, the J gene TRBJ2-7; TRBD1 might be the D (6 bases). The V gene lost 4 bases and the J gene lost 6 bases, with 19 bases spanning the gap. Germline CDR1 SGHAT, CDR2 FQDESV (reference sequence). The CDR3 sequence is 15 residues long. The CDR3, as DNA: TGTGCCAGCAGCTCCTCCGGGACACTTTTTGCCGAGCAGTACTTC. It translates to CASSSSGTLFAEQYF.

This clone was picked up one time. This CDR3 reads CASSLFQGRTQYF. The CDR3 coding sequence is TGCGCCAGCAGCTTGTTCCAGGGGAGGACCCAGTACTTC. The chain joins TRBV5-1 to TRBJ2-5; TRBD1 is a possible D gene (6 bases). V lost 1 base and J 7 bases, leaving 11 bases between the germline ends. This CDR3 contains 13 residues. Germline V gene lookup returns CDR1 SGHRS and CDR2 YFSETQ.

V gene TRBV14 combines with J gene TRBJ2-5; the D is unclear. Trimming pared 1 base from V and 4 bases from J, leaving 7 bases between. This CDR3 spans 13 amino acids. Per germline, CDR1 SGHDN and CDR2 FVKESK. CDR3 protein: CASSQGAGETQYF. The DNA for the CDR3 is TGTGCCAGCAGCCAAGGAGCAGGAGAGACCCAGTACTTC.

V gene TRBV5-6 combines with J gene TRBJ1-5, with TRBD1 as a possible D gene (6 bases). The CDR3 is 14 residues long. V lost 4 bases and J 4 bases, leaving 12 bases between the germline ends. Germline CDR1 and CDR2: SGHDT and YYEEEE. The CDR3 sequence is CASSRATGNQPQHF. The CDR3 nucleotides are TGTGCCAGCAGCCGCGCGACAGGTAATCAGCCCCAGCATTTT.

V gene TRBV15 combines with J gene TRBJ2-1; TRBD2 matches at 7 bases. The CDR3 extends over 19 amino acids. V lost 0 bases and J lost 4; bases outside the gene matches: 15. Germline assignment: CDR1 LNHNV and CDR2 YYDKDF (reference sequence). Here the CDR3 reads CATSRDLGWEGDLYNEQFF. The CDR3 DNA reads TGTGCCACCAGCAGAGATCTCGGGTGGGAGGGCGATCTATACAATGAGCAGTTCTTC.

The chain carries TRBV6-5 and TRBJ1-3, with no clear D. This CDR3 contains 16 residues. CDR1 is MNHEY and CDR2 is SVGAGI in the germline V gene. The V and J ends lost 0 bases and 2 bases respectively, with 11 bases between them. The CDR3 here is CASSYSSTTPGNTIYF. CDR3 nucleotide sequence: TGTGCCAGCAGTTACTCGAGTACGACACCTGGAAACACCATATATTTT.

The CDR3 bases are TGTGCCAGCAGCGTAGACGTAGGACAGGGGATAATCGGCGATACGCAGTATTTT. Translated, it gives CASSVDVGQGIIGDTQYF. This chain links TRBV9 with TRBJ2-3; 9 bases fit TRBD1. Per germline, CDR1 SGDLS and CDR2 YYNGEE. The CDR3 is 18 amino acids. With V trimmed by 0 bases and J by 6 bases, 14 bases remained unmatched.

J is TRBJ1-1 and V is TRBV4-1; no definite D call. V was clipped by 3 bases and J by 11 bases, with 16 bases between them. Germline V gene sequence: CDR1 MGHRA, CDR2 YSYEKL. CDR3 length equals 13 residues. CDR3 sequence (DNA): TGCGCCAGCAGCCACCCCCTGCGGCAGATGGCTTTCTTT. The encoded protein is CASSHPLRQMAFF.

The chain couples TRBV5-6 to TRBJ2-1, with 8 bases fitting TRBD1. The CDR3 sequence is 16 residues long. CDR1 is SGHDT and CDR2 is YYEEEE in the germline V gene. V was clipped by 3 bases and J by 5 bases; unmatched bases: 10. CDR3 bases: TGTGCCAGCAGCTGGGTGGACAGGGAAGTTGACAATGAGCAGTTCTTC. The encoded protein is CASSWVDREVDNEQFF.

The chain combines TRBV5-6 with TRBJ1-2; D gene ambiguous. The CDR3 contains 13 residues. Deletions cut 4 bases from V and 8 bases from J, with 15 bases between. The germline CDR1 and CDR2 sequences are SGHDT and YYEEEE. Here the CDR3 reads CASSLVEGGGYTF. CDR3 nucleotides: TGTGCCAGCAGCCTGGTAGAGGGAGGGGGCTACACCTTC.

The chain carries TRBV27 and TRBJ1-5; TRBD1 agrees at 7 bases. CDR1 is MNHEY, CDR2 SMNVEV, per germline (reference sequence). This CDR3 has 14 amino acids. Trimming removed 8 bases from V and 1 base from J; junction bases left unmatched: 5. CDR3 in DNA: TGTGCCAGCCGACAGGGTTGGAGCAATCAGCCCCAGCATTTT. Protein: CASRQGWSNQPQHF.

The chain is built from TRBV15 and TRBJ2-7, with TRBD2 matching 11 bases. V lost 1 base to trimming and J lost 5 bases; unmatched junction nucleotides: 4. CDR1 is LNHNV and CDR2 is YYDKDF in the germline V gene (reference sequence). This CDR3 is 15 amino acids long. This chain's CDR3 is CATSRGTSGGDEQYF. The CDR3 DNA reads TGTGCCACCAGCAGAGGTACTAGCGGGGGCGACGAGCAGTACTTC. The full variable domain, its missing parts supplied by reference TRBV15 and TRBJ2-7, is DAMVIQNPRYQVTQFGKPVTLSCSQTLNHNVMYWYQQKSSQAPKLLFHYYDKDFNNEADTPDNFQSRRPNTSFCFLDIRSPGLGDTAMYLCATSRGTSGGDEQYFGPGTRLTVT.

This rearrangement joins TRBV4-2 to TRBJ1-3, with 9 bases lining up with TRBD1. This CDR3 contains 18 residues. The V gene's germline CDR1 is LGHNA and CDR2 YNFKEQ. Losses at the gene ends were 3 bases for V and 0 bases for J; bases not matched to a gene: 9. CDR3 nucleotides: TGTGCCAGCAGCCATCCGGGGAAGGACAGGGGCTCTGGAAACACCATATATTTT. Translating it yields CASSHPGKDRGSGNTIYF.

The rearrangement joins TRBV28 to TRBJ2-5; 12 bases align to TRBD2. V lost 5 bases, J lost 5 bases, and 15 bases stayed unmatched. The CDR3 is 18 amino acids. Germline CDR1 and CDR2: MDHEN and SYDVKM. The CDR3 spells CASSPPTPSGRVGETQYF. Here the CDR3 DNA reads TGTGCCAGCAGTCCGCCCACCCCTAGCGGGAGGGTTGGTGAGACCCAGTACTTC.

The sample holds one count of this clone. The chain carries TRBV18 and TRBJ1-1; 7 bases map to TRBD1. Germline assignment: CDR1 KGHSH and CDR2 LQKENI. The CDR3 spans 14 residues. The trim removed 4 bases at V and 4 bases at J, leaving 6 bases unmatched. The CDR3: CASSHPSGGTEAFF. CDR3 DNA: TGTGCCAGCTCACACCCTTCAGGGGGCACTGAAGCTTTCTTT.

The chain recombines TRBV13 with TRBJ2-7; D call uncertain. The germline gives CDR1 PRHDT, CDR2 FYEKMQ (reference sequence). V dropped 5 bases and J dropped 3 bases, with 8 bases sitting between them. The CDR3 extends over 12 amino acids. In DNA form, the CDR3 reads TGTGCCAGCAGCCACAGAGACTACGAGCAGTACTTC. Its protein product is CASSHRDYEQYF.

The DNA for the CDR3 is TGTGCCTGGAGTTACCAGGGTTCTAGCACAGATACGCAGTATTTT. It yields the protein CAWSYQGSSTDTQYF. The chain recombines TRBV30 with TRBJ2-3; D may be TRBD1 (5 bases). The germline V gene has CDR1 GTSNPN and CDR2 SVGIG (reference sequence). The V end lost 2 bases, the J end lost 0 bases, and 12 bases lay between the germline ends. The CDR3 contains 15 residues.

This CDR3 reads CASSQSPSAQSGYTF. The CDR3 nucleotides read TGCGCCAGCAGCCAAAGTCCCTCTGCGCAAAGTGGCTACACCTTC. The chain is built from TRBV4-3 and TRBJ1-2; D is unclear. The germline gives CDR1 LGHNA, CDR2 YSLEER. The CDR3 covers 15 residues. Trimming stripped 2 bases from V and 7 bases from J, with 17 bases between.

This sequence joins TRBV5-6 and TRBJ2-7; 8 positions agree with TRBD1. V shed 5 bases and J 2 bases; nucleotides not matched to a gene: 12. The CDR3 length is 16 residues. The germline V gene has CDR1 SGHDT and CDR2 YYEEEE. This CDR3 is CASRGGWRDRTYEQYF. The DNA for the CDR3 is TGTGCCAGCAGGGGGGGTTGGAGGGACAGGACCTACGAGCAGTACTTC. Full variable domain (remainder filled in from reference TRBV5-6 and TRBJ2-7): DAGVTQSPTHLIKTRGQQVTLRCSPKSGHDTVSWYQQALGQGPQFIFQYYEEEERQRGNFPDRFSGHQFPNYSSELNVNALLLGDSALYLCASRGGWRDRTYEQYFGPGTRLTVT.

V usage is TRBV7-9 and J usage is TRBJ2-7; 11 bases agree with TRBD1. The CDR3 totals 15 residues. CDR1 is SEHNR, CDR2 FQNEAQ, per germline (reference sequence). Unmatched junction bases numbered 6, after V lost 4 bases and J lost 4 bases. CDR3: CASSSRGQGAYEQYF. Written as DNA, the CDR3 is TGTGCCAGCAGCTCACGTGGACAGGGGGCTTACGAGCAGTACTTC.

This rearrangement joins TRBV2 to TRBJ2-1; 8 bases fit TRBD2. V dropped 8 bases and J dropped 3; count of bases not matched to a gene: 9. Germline values: CDR1 SNHLY, CDR2 FYNNEI. This CDR3 comprises 15 residues. The CDR3 protein is CASSLWAGGYNEQFF. CDR3 nucleotides: TGTGCCAGCTCCCTTTGGGCGGGGGGCTACAATGAGCAGTTCTTC.

The V and J genes are TRBV4-3 and TRBJ1-1; tentative D call: TRBD1 (6 bases). CDR1 is LGHNA and CDR2 is YSLEER in the germline V gene. V lost 0 bases to trimming and J lost 5 bases, with 10 bases between them. This CDR3 is 14 amino acids long. CDR3 protein: CASSQDTGITEAFF. For the CDR3, the DNA is TGCGCCAGCAGCCAAGATACAGGGATAACTGAAGCTTTCTTT.

The gene calls are TRBV7-2 and TRBJ1-1, with unresolved D. The CDR3 spans 13 residues. V was pared by 1 base and J by 4 bases, with 7 bases between. CDR1 is SGHTA and CDR2 is FQGNSA in the germline V gene. CDR3 coding DNA: TGTGCCAGCAGCTTAGGGACTCGCACTGAAGCTTTCTTT. It translates to CASSLGTRTEAFF.

The chain uses TRBV7-3 and TRBJ1-5; 7 nucleotides match TRBD1. Trimming at V came to 5 bases and at J to 5 bases, leaving 15 bases not matched to a gene. The CDR3 has 17 residues. Germline V gene sequence: CDR1 SGHTA, CDR2 FQGTGA. The CDR3 spells CASSHLWEDRRDQPQHF. DNA of the CDR3: TGTGCCAGCAGCCACCTCTGGGAGGACAGGCGAGATCAGCCCCAGCATTTT. Complete variable domain (other parts from reference TRBV7-3 and TRBJ1-5): GAGVSQTPSNKVTEKGKYVELRCDPISGHTALYWYRQSLGQGPEFLIYFQGTGAADDSGLPNDRFFAVRPEGSVSTLKIQRTERGDSAVYLCASSHLWEDRRDQPQHFGDGTRLSIL.

The table lists this clone with a count of one. The chain uses TRBV2 and TRBJ2-2, with 11 bases identical to TRBD2. Germline trimming cut 2 bases from V and 5 bases from J; bases unmatched to any gene: 1. In germline, CDR1 is SNHLY, CDR2 FYNNEI. CDR3 length: 15 residues. This chain's CDR3 is CASSELAGGTGELFF. The CDR3 coding sequence is TGTGCCAGCAGTGAATTAGCGGGAGGGACCGGGGAGCTGTTTTTT.

The V call is TRBV7-2, the J call TRBJ2-7, with D possibly matching TRBD2 (7 bases). Germline values: CDR1 SGHTA, CDR2 FQGNSA. Trimming cost V 3 bases and J 6 bases, with 15 bases left between them. CDR3 size: 14 residues. The CDR3 is CASSFGTTRGEQYF. In nucleotides, the CDR3 is TGTGCCAGCAGCTTCGGGACTACCAGGGGCGAGCAGTACTTC.

V is TRBV11-2 and J is TRBJ1-2; unclear D gene. The CDR3 has 12 amino acids. Germline loops: CDR1 SGHAT, CDR2 FQNNGV. V shed 3 bases and J shed 7 bases, with 9 bases lying between them. CDR3 protein: CASSLLSGGYTF. For the CDR3, the DNA is TGTGCCAGCAGCTTGTTATCCGGTGGCTACACCTTC.